The next 28 T cell receptor beta chains were all read from a single sample in a study of Graves' ophthalmopathy and Graves' hyperthyroidism. RNA transcripts served as template for amplifying TCR beta CDR3 sequences. The library came from an HTBI-primed first-round RT-PCR and a second-round multiplex PCR. TCRdb independently ran MiXCR on the multiplex PCR reads; one entry per CDR3 protein. The data hold roughly 400,000 distinct CDR3 sequences, with approximately 15% observed a single time. Input material: peripheral blood. These TCRs come from a woman aged 18-29 years with stable Graves' hyperthyroidism.

This clonotype showed up many times. This chain uses TRBV7-2 with TRBJ1-5; D unclear. The ends were cut back, 2 bases at V and 0 bases at J, with 8 bases in the middle. CDR1 is SGHTA and CDR2 is FQGNSA in the germline V gene. There are 15 residues in the CDR3. The CDR3: CASSLRLSSNQPQHF. The CDR3 DNA follows: TGTGCCAGCAGCTTAAGACTCTCTAGCAATCAGCCCCAGCATTTT.

This clonotype appeared many times. The J gene is TRBJ1-1, the V gene TRBV5-1, with D maybe TRBD1 (5 bases). This CDR3 is 14 amino acids long. The germline V and J ends were trimmed by 4 bases and 1 base, with 11 bases remaining between them. Per germline, CDR1 SGHRS and CDR2 YFSETQ. The chain's CDR3 is CASSAGPQNTEAFF. The CDR3 coding sequence is TGCGCCAGCAGCGCGGGACCCCAGAACACTGAAGCTTTCTTT. The variable domain in full, completed from reference TRBV5-1 and TRBJ1-1, reads KAGVTQTPRYLIKTRGQQVTLSCSPISGHRSVSWYQQTPGQGLQFLFEYFSETQRNKGNFPGRFSGRQFSNSRSEMNVSTLELGDSALYLCASSAGPQNTEAFFGQGTRLTVV.

The count of this clonotype is one. V is TRBV10-3 and J is TRBJ1-2; D is unresolved. Germline loops: CDR1 ENHRY, CDR2 SYGVKD. Trimming removed 4 bases at V and 2 bases at J, with 17 bases between. The length of the CDR3 is 16 residues. CDR3 in DNA: TGTGCCATCAGTGGGGTCGGCAGACAAGGAAACTATGGCTACACCTTC. It is translated as CAISGVGRQGNYGYTF.

This clonotype has ten or more counts. The J gene is TRBJ1-4, the V gene TRBV20-1, with unresolved D. The V and J ends lost 3 bases and 0 bases respectively, with 14 bases between them. This CDR3 spans 16 amino acids. CDR1 is DFQATT and CDR2 is SNEGSKA in the germline V gene (reference sequence). The chain's CDR3 is CSARALGPATNEKLFF. CDR3 nucleotides: TGCAGTGCTAGGGCCTTAGGGCCTGCAACTAATGAAAAACTGTTTTTT.

This clonotype was found a few times. The V gene is TRBV3-1, the J gene TRBJ1-1; D is unclear. V was trimmed by 1 base and J by 10 bases, leaving 10 bases between them. Germline assignment: CDR1 LGHDT and CDR2 YNNKEL (reference sequence). There are 12 residues in the CDR3. The CDR3 DNA sequence: TGTGCCAGCAGCCAAGGGCAGGATACAGCTTTCTTT. Translated: CASSQGQDTAFF. Using reference TRBV3-1 and TRBJ1-1 for the parts outside the CDR3, the full variable domain is DTAVSQTPKYLVTQMGNDKSIKCEQNLGHDTMYWYKQDSKKFLKIMFSYNNKELIINETVPNRFSPKSPDKAHLNLHINSLELGDSAVYFCASSQGQDTAFFGQGTRLTVV.

This clonotype was seen ten or more times. This sequence joins TRBV11-1 and TRBJ1-1, with D perhaps TRBD1 (6 bases). From germline, CDR1 is SGHAT and CDR2 FQDESV (reference sequence). The length of the CDR3 is 16 residues. V lost 3 bases and J lost 0, with 14 bases in between. Written as DNA, the CDR3 is TGTGCCAGCAGCTTCGTGCAGGGGTACATGAACACTGAAGCTTTCTTT. It encodes CASSFVQGYMNTEAFF.

The sample holds many counts of this clonotype. The CDR3 sequence is CASSPTGTLGTEAFF. CDR3 coding DNA: TGTGCCAGCAGCCCTACCGGGACTCTGGGCACTGAAGCTTTCTTT. The chain recombines TRBV2 with TRBJ1-1; maybe TRBD1 (5 bases). The V and J ends lost 6 bases and 4 bases respectively, with 18 bases between them. The CDR3 is 15 residues long. Germline CDR1 reads SNHLY; CDR2 reads FYNNEI.

This clonotype was counted only a few times. The CDR3 DNA reads TGTGCCAGCAGTTCCACCTCACAAACTTCTAACTATGGCTACACCTTC. It is translated as CASSSTSQTSNYGYTF. The chain recombines TRBV6-5 with TRBJ1-2; D gene unclear. The germline CDR1 and CDR2 sequences are MNHEY and SVGAGI. Between the trimmed V and J ends, which lost 4 bases and 0 bases, there was a span of 15 bases. This CDR3 is built from 16 residues.

This clonotype was seen a handful of times. This sequence joins TRBV28 and TRBJ1-2; TRBD1 matches 9 bases. CDR3 length equals 17 residues. The trim removed 8 bases at V and 4 bases at J, leaving 17 bases unmatched. CDR1 MDHEN and CDR2 SYDVKM come from the germline V gene. The CDR3 loop is CASYWRTGAAWGYGYTF. The CDR3 DNA reads TGTGCCAGCTACTGGAGGACAGGGGCCGCTTGGGGCTATGGCTACACCTTC.

This clonotype was observed many times. The chain employs TRBV10-3 and TRBJ1-1, with D maybe TRBD1 (6 bases). CDR3 length: 14 residues. CDR1 is ENHRY and CDR2 is SYGVKD in the germline V gene. V was cut by 8 bases and J by 1 base, with 14 bases left in between. This CDR3 is CAISRTEPNTEAFF. The CDR3 DNA reads as TGTGCCATCTCTCGGACAGAGCCGAACACTGAAGCTTTCTTT.

The chain links TRBV4-2 to TRBJ2-7; D may be TRBD2 (6 bases). This CDR3 region has 16 residues. Germline CDR1 and CDR2: LGHNA and YNFKEQ. The V end lost 1 base, the J end lost 3 bases, and 16 bases lay between the germline ends. CDR3 nucleotides: TGTGCCAGCAGCCAAGGGGGGAGGCAGGGATTCTACGAGCAGTACTTC. Translated, it gives CASSQGGRQGFYEQYF.

This clonotype was counted between two and nine times. The chain recombines TRBV20-1 with TRBJ2-2; perhaps TRBD1 as D (6 bases). This CDR3 has 13 residues. Germline CDR1 is DFQATT and CDR2 is SNEGSKA (reference sequence). Trimming shortened V by 0 bases and J by 7 bases, and 9 bases separated the two germline ends. The CDR3 DNA sequence: TGCAGTGCTAGAGATCAGGGGTTCGGGGAGCTGTTTTTT. Its translation: CSARDQGFGELFF.

V gene TRBV28 combines with J gene TRBJ1-5; the match to TRBD1 covers 7 bases. V gave up 2 bases and J gave up 6 bases; unmatched junction bases: 4. Germline V gene data show CDR1 as MDHEN and CDR2 as SYDVKM. The CDR3 has 14 residues. CDR3: CASSLRQGPQPQHF. The CDR3, as DNA: TGTGCCAGCAGTTTAAGACAGGGCCCTCAGCCCCAGCATTTT.

This clonotype was seen repeatedly, ten times or more. The rearrangement links TRBV6-1 to TRBJ1-5; D remains unclear. The CDR3 is 13 residues long. Germline V gene data show CDR1 as MNHNS and CDR2 as SASEGT. The V end lost 8 bases, the J end lost 3 bases, and 11 bases lay between the germline ends. The CDR3 reads CASRVGYNQPQHF. CDR3 DNA sequence: TGTGCCAGCCGCGTGGGGTACAATCAGCCCCAGCATTTT.

This clonotype has a count of ten or more. The chain recombines TRBV6-1 with TRBJ2-2; the match to TRBD1 covers 9 bases. The CDR3 covers 14 residues. V was clipped by 9 bases and J by 7 bases; unmatched bases: 9. CDR1 and CDR2 from the germline V gene are MNHNS and SASEGT. The CDR3 sequence is CASFGTGRNGELFF. CDR3 bases: TGTGCCAGTTTCGGGACAGGGAGGAACGGGGAGCTGTTTTTT.

This clonotype was seen repeatedly, ten times or more. This rearrangement joins TRBV7-3 to TRBJ2-5; 7 nucleotides line up with TRBD2. The trim removed 6 bases at V and 4 bases at J, leaving 8 bases unmatched. Germline V CDR1 and CDR2: SGHTA, FQGTGA. The CDR3 sequence is 14 residues long. CDR3 nucleotide sequence: TGTGCCAGCAGTCAAGTGGGCGGGGGAGAGACCCAGTACTTC. Its translation is CASSQVGGGETQYF.

This clonotype was recorded at least ten times. The V gene is TRBV25-1, the J gene TRBJ2-7; D gene uncertain. Germline CDR1 and CDR2: MGHDK and SYGVNS. Trimming shortened V by 5 bases and J by 7 bases, and 12 bases separated the two germline ends. The CDR3 covers 12 residues. For the CDR3, the DNA is TGTGCCAGCAGTAGTGTCAGCTGGGAGCAGTACTTC. Amino acids: CASSSVSWEQYF.

This clonotype was seen repeatedly, ten times or more. V gene TRBV3-1 combines with J gene TRBJ1-2, with D unclear. V lost 1 base and J lost 4, with 10 bases in between. CDR3 size: 14 residues. The germline V gene has CDR1 LGHDT and CDR2 YNNKEL (reference sequence). Here the CDR3 reads CASSQVPERYGYTF. The CDR3 DNA reads as TGTGCCAGCAGCCAAGTGCCGGAGCGCTATGGCTACACCTTC. Variable domain in full (rest from reference TRBV3-1 and TRBJ1-2): DTAVSQTPKYLVTQMGNDKSIKCEQNLGHDTMYWYKQDSKKFLKIMFSYNNKELIINETVPNRFSPKSPDKAHLNLHINSLELGDSAVYFCASSQVPERYGYTFGSGTRLTVV.

In its sample, this clonotype was seen many times. The V gene is TRBV19, the J gene TRBJ1-1; TRBD1 matches at 7 bases. This CDR3 is built from 17 residues. Germline V lookup: CDR1 LNHDA, CDR2 SQIVND (reference sequence). Trimming removed 6 bases from V and 1 base from J; junction bases left unmatched: 14. The CDR3 here is CASRTSTGRSANTEAFF. As DNA, the CDR3 is TGTGCCAGTAGAACGTCGACAGGGCGGTCAGCGAACACTGAAGCTTTCTTT.

This clonotype was detected ten times or more. The genes are TRBV6-1 and TRBJ1-3; D is possibly TRBD1 (6 bases). This CDR3 has 16 amino acids. The ends were cut back, 2 bases at V and 4 bases at J, with 15 bases in the middle. Per germline, CDR1 MNHNS and CDR2 SASEGT. The CDR3 region is CASSELLGGAGNTIYF. Here the CDR3 DNA reads TGTGCCAGCAGTGAATTATTAGGGGGTGCAGGAAACACCATATATTTT.

This clonotype came up many times. This chain links TRBV5-1 with TRBJ2-7, with D possibly being TRBD2 (6 bases). Germline CDR1 is SGHRS and CDR2 is YFSETQ. The CDR3 extends over 13 amino acids. Between the trimmed V and J ends, which lost 4 bases and 5 bases, there was a span of 13 bases. CDR3 residues: CASSIWEANEQYF. The CDR3 DNA sequence: TGCGCCAGCAGCATATGGGAGGCAAACGAGCAGTACTTC.

This clonotype has a count of ten or more. The chain is built from TRBV3-1 and TRBJ1-1; unclear D gene. Between the trimmed V and J ends, which lost 3 bases and 1 base, there was a span of 3 bases. The CDR3 length is 12 residues. The germline gives CDR1 LGHDT, CDR2 YNNKEL (reference sequence). The CDR3 loop reads CASSHGNTEAFF. In nucleotides, the CDR3 is TGTGCCAGCAGCCATGGGAACACTGAAGCTTTCTTT.

This clonotype was found many times. The chain couples TRBV12-3 or TRBV12-4 to TRBJ1-1; the D is unclear. V shed 6 bases and J shed 0 bases, with 14 bases lying between them. The CDR3 consists of 15 residues. CDR3 DNA sequence: TGTGCCAGCAGCCCCCCCTCGCCCATGAACACTGAAGCTTTCTTT. Its translation: CASSPPSPMNTEAFF.

The V and J genes are TRBV5-6 and TRBJ1-1; TRBD1 might be the D (6 bases). V lost 4 bases to trimming and J lost 3 bases, with 16 bases between them. The CDR3 length is 15 residues. Looked up from germline, CDR1 is SGHDT and CDR2 is YYEEEE. Here the CDR3 DNA reads TGTGCCAGCAGCCTGGATGGTCAGGGGTACACTGAAGCTTTCTTT. Translated: CASSLDGQGYTEAFF.

This clonotype was observed a handful of times. The chain joins TRBV9 to TRBJ2-2; D remains ambiguous. Germline values: CDR1 SGDLS, CDR2 YYNGEE. V lost 0 bases to trimming and J lost 7 bases, with 10 bases between them. The CDR3 covers 14 residues. The CDR3 spells CASSVGGSVGELFF. The CDR3 DNA reads as TGTGCCAGCAGCGTAGGCGGATCGGTCGGGGAGCTGTTTTTT.

There are many counts of this clonotype. The chain is built from TRBV6-1 and TRBJ1-1, with D tentatively TRBD1 (5 bases). Trimming stripped 4 bases from V and 3 bases from J, with 15 bases between. This CDR3 spans 15 amino acids. Germline assignment: CDR1 MNHNS and CDR2 SASEGT. The CDR3 nucleotides are TGTGCCAGCAGTGTTGACAGCCCGGTGTACACTGAAGCTTTCTTT. It is translated as CASSVDSPVYTEAFF.

This clonotype was recorded at least ten times. The V gene is TRBV7-9, the J gene TRBJ2-7, with a possible D match to TRBD2 (6 bases). The CDR3 spans 16 residues. Deletions cut 3 bases from V and 6 bases from J, with 21 bases between. Germline assignment: CDR1 SEHNR and CDR2 FQNEAQ (reference sequence). This CDR3 reads CASSFYVAGRHSEQYF. The CDR3 DNA sequence: TGTGCCAGCAGCTTTTATGTGGCGGGACGGCATTCCGAGCAGTACTTC.

This clonotype was seen many times. One end of the junction varies from germline; a read error may be responsible. The V gene is TRBV12-5, the J gene TRBJ1-1; weak D call: TRBD1 (5 bases). The CDR3 totals 10 residues. Germline-derived CDR1 and CDR2 are LGHNT and FRNRAP. The CDR3 nucleotides are TGTGCTAGTGGGTTGGGGCCCCCGTTCTTT. Amino acids: CASGLGPPFF.